The rows below give T cell receptor beta chains drawn from one sample of a study of cytomegalovirus exposure and HLA in healthy donors. TCRdb keeps only in-frame clones here, not all; method: immunoSEQ multiplex PCR. In the table there are fewer than 65,000 clones, 85% to 90% of which are singletons. The sample comprised PBMCs. The receptors were sampled from a young woman in good health and CMV-seronegative. The CDR3 runs from the conserved cysteine through the conserved F or W. The order of the fields is D gene, V gene, J gene, clone size, CDR3 protein, CDR3 DNA. D genes are given only for firm matches. A row's size may be missing; if present it is once, few, many or a size class.

TRBD1,TRBV29-1,TRBJ2-7,NA,CSAKGDSEQYF,TGCAGCGCTAAGGGGGACAGCGAGCAGTACTTC
NA,TRBV11-2,TRBJ2-6,NA,CASSLDNPGLVSGANVLTF,TGTGCCAGCAGCTTAGATAACCCGGGACTGGTCTCTGGGGCCAACGTCCTGACTTTC
TRBD1,TRBV5-1,TRBJ1-1,NA,CASSVRQGSTEAFF,TGCGCCAGCAGCGTACGACAGGGGAGCACTGAAGCTTTCTTT
NA,TRBV11-2,TRBJ2-7,NA,CASSLRGSLEQYF,TGTGCCAGCAGCTTAAGAGGCAGCTTGGAGCAGTACTTC
TRBD2,TRBV27,TRBJ2-4,NA,CASSPRGASGRMGPKNIQYF,TGTGCCAGCAGTCCGCGGGGCGCTAGCGGGAGAATGGGACCCAAAAACATTCAGTACTTC
NA,TRBV7-9,TRBJ1-1,NA,CASSLWQSNTEAFF,TGTGCCAGCAGCTTGTGGCAGTCGAACACTGAAGCTTTCTTT
TRBD1,TRBV30,TRBJ1-6,NA,CAWRVGQGGSSPLHF,TGTGCCTGGAGGGTAGGACAGGGAGGGAGTTCACCCCTCCACTTT
TRBD2,TRBV7-9,TRBJ2-1,NA,CASSRSSGRSYNEQFF,TGTGCCAGCAGTCGTTCTAGCGGCCGCTCCTACAATGAGCAGTTCTTC
NA,TRBV4-2,TRBJ1-1,NA,CASQRQANTEAFF,TGTGCCAGCCAACGACAGGCGAACACTGAAGCTTTCTTT
TRBD1,TRBV11-2,TRBJ2-1,NA,CASSLEYGDRGRANEQFF,TGTGCCAGCAGCTTAGAATATGGGGACAGGGGGCGAGCTAATGAGCAGTTCTTC
TRBD1,TRBV9,TRBJ1-2,once,CASSAGTAGYTF,TGTGCCAGCAGCGCAGGGACAGCTGGCTACACCTTC
NA,TRBV10-3,TRBJ1-5,NA,CAISQDIRRQPQHF,TGTGCCATCAGTCAGGACATCAGGCGGCAGCCCCAGCATTTT
TRBD2,TRBV7-2,TRBJ2-3,NA,CASSLRLAGGSTDTQYF,TGTGCCAGCAGCTTAAGACTAGCGGGGGGGAGCACAGATACGCAGTATTTT
TRBD1,TRBV28,TRBJ2-7,NA,CASSSGQSYEQYF,TGTGCCAGCAGTTCGGGACAGTCCTACGAGCAGTACTTC
TRBD1,TRBV18,TRBJ2-7,NA,CASSPGPGQGNEQYF,TGTGCCAGCTCACCAGGACCGGGACAGGGTAACGAGCAGTACTTC
TRBD1,TRBV29-1,TRBJ1-1,NA,CSVAGQQNTEAFF,TGCAGCGTTGCGGGACAGCAGAACACTGAAGCTTTCTTT
NA,TRBV11-1,TRBJ2-7,NA,CASSLERTAHEQYF,TGTGCCAGCAGCTTAGAGCGGACAGCTCACGAGCAGTACTTC
NA,TRBV7-9,TRBJ2-1,NA,CASSLGRGGYNEQFF,TGTGCCAGCAGCTTAGGTAGGGGGGGCTACAATGAGCAGTTCTTC
TRBD2,TRBV5-4,TRBJ2-7,NA,CASSIIAGGSYEQYF,TGTGCCAGCAGCATCATAGCGGGAGGGAGCTACGAGCAGTACTTC
NA,TRBV2,TRBJ2-7,NA,CASSEDAGTYEQYF,TGTGCCAGCAGTGAAGACGCAGGGACCTACGAGCAGTACTTC
TRBD2,TRBV11-2,TRBJ2-7,few,CASSSLAGASFYEQYF,TGTGCCAGCAGCTCTTTAGCGGGGGCCAGCTTCTACGAGCAGTACTTC
NA,TRBV5-4,TRBJ1-2,NA,CASSSETGGYTF,TGTGCCAGCAGCTCGGAAACAGGGGGCTACACCTTC